Presented here are 21 T cell receptor beta chains from one specimen sequenced in a study of cytomegalovirus exposure and HLA in healthy donors. Use of 60 Vbeta and 13 Jbeta primers characterized the PCR. Sequencing was performed with immunoSEQ multiplex PCR; in TCRdb, only in-frame clones are kept and a portion is missing. The table has approximately 190,000 clones, 65% to 85% seen once; the top ten hold around 1.6%. The sequencing input was PBMCs. These receptors were collected from a middle-aged man in good health and CMV-seropositive.

The chain joins TRBV5-4 to TRBJ1-1, with 7 bases lining up with TRBD1. Per the germline V gene, CDR1 is SGHNT and CDR2 is YYREEE (reference sequence). This CDR3 is built from 16 residues. The V segment lost 0 bases and the J segment 2 bases; nucleotides outside the gene matches: 7. The CDR3 DNA reads TGTGCCAGCAGCTTGGGGGACAGTTCATACAACACTGAAGCTTTCTTT. It specifies CASSLGDSSYNTEAFF.

This chain uses TRBV9 with TRBJ2-1; 7 bases agree with TRBD2. CDR3 length: 15 residues. Germline assignment: CDR1 SGDLS and CDR2 YYNGEE. J was trimmed by 0 bases and V by 4 bases; bases with no gene match: 4. DNA of the CDR3: TGTGCCAGCAGCCCAGGCGGGAGCTCCTACAATGAGCAGTTCTTC. Protein sequence: CASSPGGSSYNEQFF.

The gene calls are TRBV2 and TRBJ1-6; the match to TRBD1 covers 8 bases. Germline CDR1 reads SNHLY; CDR2 reads FYNNEI. V trimming: 9 bases; J trimming: 9 bases; junction bases outside the gene matches: 7. This CDR3 has 13 residues. CDR3: CASRQGIGSPLHF. The CDR3 bases are TGTGCCAGTAGACAGGGGATTGGTTCACCCCTCCACTTT. Combining the CDR3 with reference TRBV2 and TRBJ1-6 gives the whole variable domain EPEVTQTPSHQVTQMGQEVILRCVPISNHLYFYWYRQILGQKVEFLVSFYNNEISEKSEIFDDQFSVERPDGSNFTLKIRSTKLEDSAMYFCASRQGIGSPLHFGNGTRLTVT.

The V and J genes are TRBV28 and TRBJ1-5; 9 bases fit TRBD1. V shed 6 bases and J 6 bases; nucleotides not matched to a gene: 12. Germline CDR1 MDHEN, CDR2 SYDVKM. The CDR3 is 16 residues long. The CDR3 DNA reads as TGTGCCAGCAGACCAGAGGGACAGGGCCGGGGTCAGCCCCAGCATTTT. This sequence encodes CASRPEGQGRGQPQHF.

This clone was counted a single time. This chain connects TRBV7-3 to TRBJ2-3; D uncertain. The V end was cut by 2 bases, the J end by 5 bases, with 11 bases between. The CDR3 has 14 residues. Germline values: CDR1 SGHTA, CDR2 FQGTGA. CDR3: CASSLGATGDTQYF. CDR3 coding DNA: TGTGCCAGCAGCTTAGGAGCGACTGGAGATACGCAGTATTTT.

V is TRBV19 and J is TRBJ2-7; 8 nucleotides agree with TRBD1. CDR1 is LNHDA, CDR2 SQIVND, per germline (reference sequence). This CDR3 comprises 15 residues. V shed 3 bases and J 8 bases; nucleotides not matched to a gene: 12. CDR3 sequence: CASSMKGQAAPKQYF. CDR3 sequence (DNA): TGTGCCAGTAGTATGAAGGGACAGGCTGCCCCCAAGCAGTACTTC.

This clone was seen a single time. The V gene is TRBV4-3, the J gene TRBJ1-3; D not certain. V shed 1 base and J shed 0 bases, with 7 bases lying between them. The CDR3 is 15 amino acids. The germline gives CDR1 LGHNA, CDR2 YSLEER. CDR3 bases: TGCGCCAGCAGCCAAGGCAGCGGCTCTGGAAACACCATATATTTT. Protein sequence: CASSQGSGSGNTIYF.

This rearrangement joins TRBV28 to TRBJ1-2, with D unclear. This CDR3 has 13 residues. CDR1 and CDR2 (germline): MDHEN, SYDVKM. V was trimmed by 8 bases and J by 5 bases, leaving 15 bases between them. The CDR3 DNA sequence: TGTGCCAGCCTTCCCGACACAAGATATGGCTACACCTTC. Amino acid sequence: CASLPDTRYGYTF.

The chain employs TRBV7-9 and TRBJ2-5; D is possibly TRBD1 (6 bases). The assigned J gene may be wrong: the sequence end matches TRBJ2-7 better. Germline CDR1 reads SEHNR; CDR2 reads FQNEAQ (reference sequence). The CDR3 has 11 residues. The CDR3 here is CASGGHNEQYF. The DNA of the CDR3 is TGTGCCAGTGGGGGACACAACGAGCAGTACTTC.

The chain employs TRBV4-3 and TRBJ2-1; D is ambiguous. Germline CDR1 reads LGHNA; CDR2 reads YSLEER. Trimming took 1 base from V and 0 from J, leaving 7 bases between them. The CDR3 spans 15 residues. CDR3 in amino acids: CASSQVRSSYNEQFF. The CDR3 DNA sequence: TGCGCCAGCAGCCAAGTAAGGAGCTCCTACAATGAGCAGTTCTTC.

The chain carries TRBV11-3 and TRBJ2-1; 10 nucleotides match TRBD2. The CDR3 contains 13 residues. V shed 0 bases, J shed 10 bases, and the junction held 0 bases outside the gene matches. Germline assignment: CDR1 SGHNT and CDR2 YENEEA. This CDR3 is CASSLELAGEQFF. CDR3 bases: TGTGCCAGCAGCTTAGAACTAGCGGGAGAGCAGTTCTTC.

This clone was recorded only once. This chain joins TRBV6-5 and TRBJ2-7; TRBD1 aligns across 8 bases. The CDR3 is 14 residues long. Germline V gene data show CDR1 as MNHEY and CDR2 as SVGAGI. J gave up 1 base and V 7 bases, and 6 bases lay outside the gene matches. The CDR3 coding sequence is TGTGCCAGCACTAGGACAGGGTTTTCCTACGAGCAGTACTTC. It specifies CASTRTGFSYEQYF.

V gene TRBV6-6 combines with J gene TRBJ2-1; 7 bases fit TRBD2. Germline trimming cut 6 bases from V and 3 bases from J; bases unmatched to any gene: 11. The CDR3 totals 16 residues. CDR1 is MNHNY and CDR2 is SVGAGI in the germline V gene (reference sequence). CDR3 in amino acids: CASSPLAGAYYNEQFF. The CDR3 coding sequence is TGTGCCAGCAGCCCCCTTGCGGGAGCCTACTACAATGAGCAGTTCTTC.

The genes are TRBV21-1 and TRBJ2-1; the listed D gene, TRBD1, was not tested against the DNA. TRBV21-1 is a documented pseudogene. The CDR3 covers 13 residues. CDR3 sequence reads: CASTRGPRLVQFF. CDR3 in DNA: TGTGCCAGCACCAGGGGGCCAAGACTAGTGCAGTTCTTC.

V gene TRBV28 combines with J gene TRBJ2-7; 7 bases line up with TRBD2. Germline trimming cut 6 bases from V and 1 base from J; bases unmatched to any gene: 9. The CDR3 has 15 residues. Germline V lookup: CDR1 MDHEN, CDR2 SYDVKM. CDR3 in DNA: TGTGCCAGCAGCGCGGGGGACTACAGATCCTACGAGCAGTACTTC. It specifies CASSAGDYRSYEQYF.

This clone was detected only a few times. The chain links TRBV14 to TRBJ2-4; TRBD2 aligns across 7 bases. Germline assignment: CDR1 SGHDN and CDR2 FVKESK. With V trimmed by 2 bases and J by 3 bases, 7 bases remained unmatched. The length of the CDR3 is 16 residues. Written as DNA, the CDR3 is TGTGCCAGCAGCCAAATGGGCGGGAGTGGCAAAAACATTCAGTACTTC. Translating gives CASSQMGGSGKNIQYF.

J is TRBJ1-5 and V is TRBV5-1, with 8 bases lining up with TRBD1. With 3 bases clipped from V and 0 bases from J, the junction kept 8 bases outside the gene matches. Germline V gives CDR1 SGHRS, CDR2 YFSETQ. CDR3 length equals 17 residues. DNA of the CDR3: TGCGCCAGCAGCTCAGGGGGCCCCATTTATAGCAATCAGCCCCAGCATTTT. This gives the protein CASSSGGPIYSNQPQHF.

The CDR3 DNA follows: TGCGCCAGCAGCTTGGCCGGGGCAGGGGGTGGCTACGAGCAGTACTTC. Residues: CASSLAGAGGGYEQYF. This chain uses TRBV5-1 with TRBJ2-7; 7 bases agree with TRBD1. CDR1 SGHRS and CDR2 YFSETQ come from the germline V gene. The V and J ends lost 0 bases and 3 bases, in that order; junction bases with no gene match: 9. The CDR3 is 16 residues long.

On this clone: Other DNA sequences in this sample translate to the same CDR3. The chain employs TRBV5-1 and TRBJ2-1; TRBD2 matches at 8 bases. V dropped 0 bases and J dropped 2; count of bases not matched to a gene: 1. Germline CDR1 reads SGHRS; CDR2 reads YFSETQ. The CDR3 is 15 amino acids. DNA for the CDR3: TGCGCCAGCAGCTTGGAAGCGGGGGCCTACAATGAGCAGTTCTTC. It encodes CASSLEAGAYNEQFF.

The gene calls are TRBV4-3 and TRBJ2-1; the D is unclear. V was trimmed by 4 bases and J by 8 bases, leaving 18 bases between them. This CDR3 spans 15 amino acids. In germline, CDR1 is LGHNA, CDR2 YSLEER. For the CDR3, the DNA is TGCGCCAGCAGCCGAGGTAGTCTTGCGGTAGATGAGCAGTTCTTC. As protein: CASSRGSLAVDEQFF.

J is TRBJ2-7 and V is TRBV5-1; D is possibly TRBD1 (5 bases). The CDR3 is 13 residues long. Trimming took 2 bases from V and 3 from J, leaving 9 bases between them. In germline, CDR1 is SGHRS, CDR2 YFSETQ. In nucleotides, the CDR3 is TGCGCCAGCAGCTTCAGGGTGGGCTACGAGCAGTACTTC. Its translation: CASSFRVGYEQYF.